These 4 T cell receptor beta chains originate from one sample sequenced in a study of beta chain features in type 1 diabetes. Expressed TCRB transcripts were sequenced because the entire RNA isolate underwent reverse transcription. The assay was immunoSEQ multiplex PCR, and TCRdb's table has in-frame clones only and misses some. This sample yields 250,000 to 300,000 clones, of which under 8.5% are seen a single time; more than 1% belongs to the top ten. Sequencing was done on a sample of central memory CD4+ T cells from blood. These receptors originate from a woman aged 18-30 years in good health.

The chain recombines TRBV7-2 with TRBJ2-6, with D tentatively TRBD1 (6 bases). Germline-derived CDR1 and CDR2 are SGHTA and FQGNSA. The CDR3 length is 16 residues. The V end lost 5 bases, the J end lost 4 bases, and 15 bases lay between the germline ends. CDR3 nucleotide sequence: TGTGCCAGCAGCCGGACAGCCAGTAAGGGGGCCAACGTCCTGACTTTC. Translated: CASSRTASKGANVLTF.

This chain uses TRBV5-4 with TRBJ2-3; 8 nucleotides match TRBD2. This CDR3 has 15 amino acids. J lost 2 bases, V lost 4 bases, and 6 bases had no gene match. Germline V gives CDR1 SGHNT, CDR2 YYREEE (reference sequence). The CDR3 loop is CASSRGGLDTDTQYF. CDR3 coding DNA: TGTGCCAGCAGCCGCGGGGGGTTGGACACAGATACGCAGTATTTT.

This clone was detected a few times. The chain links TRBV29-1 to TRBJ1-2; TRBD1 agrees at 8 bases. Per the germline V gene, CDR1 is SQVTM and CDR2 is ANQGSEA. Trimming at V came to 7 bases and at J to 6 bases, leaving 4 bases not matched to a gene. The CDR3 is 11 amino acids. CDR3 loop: CSGETGDGYTF. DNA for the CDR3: TGCAGCGGTGAGACAGGGGATGGCTACACCTTC.

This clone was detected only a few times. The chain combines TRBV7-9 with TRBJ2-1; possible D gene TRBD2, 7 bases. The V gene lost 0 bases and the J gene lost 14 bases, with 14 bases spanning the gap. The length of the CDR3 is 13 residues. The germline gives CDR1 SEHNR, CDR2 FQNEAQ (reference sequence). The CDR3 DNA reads TGTGCCAGCAGCTTAGCCCCGGGGGAGGGGGAGTTCTTC. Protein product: CASSLAPGEGEFF.